Listed below are T cell receptor beta chains from one sample, sequenced in a study of identical twins. TCRdb analysed the 5' RACE reads with MiXCR anew, one entry per CDR3 protein. The table has around 1.7 million distinct CDR3 sequences, roughly 35% seen once; the top ten hold approximately 0.29%. Sequences were obtained from cord blood. Source of these receptors: a newborn girl in good health. The CDR3 runs from the conserved cysteine through the conserved F or W. The D gene is left open where the match is weak. Only part of the rows carry a size: once, few, many, or a class if the clone is expanded.

clone_size	v_call	j_call	d_call	cdr3_nt	cdr3_aa
few	TRBV5-4	TRBJ1-1	.	TGTGCCAGCAGCTTGTATCGCACTGAAGCTTTCTTT	CASSLYRTEAFF
few	TRBV20-1	TRBJ1-4	TRBD1	TGCAGTGCTAGGACAGGGTTGAATGAAAAACTGTTTTTT	CSARTGLNEKLFF
.	TRBV10-3	TRBJ2-7	TRBD2	TGTGCCATCAGTGAAAGCGGGAAGGGTAACGAGCAGTACTTC	CAISESGKGNEQYF
.	TRBV27	TRBJ1-2	.	TGTGCCAGCAGTCGCCAGGGGACTTTCCCCTATGGCTACACCTTC	CASSRQGTFPYGYTF
.	TRBV4-2	TRBJ2-1	TRBD2	TGTGCCAGCAGCCCGGGACTAGCGGGGGCCCCCATCAAGGGTGAGCAGTTCTTC	CASSPGLAGAPIKGEQFF
few	TRBV12-3/TRBV12-4	TRBJ2-5	.	TGTGCCAGCAGTTTGGCAGGGCTGCTAATCCAAGAGACCCAGTACTTC	CASSLAGLLIQETQYF
few	TRBV7-2	TRBJ2-7	.	TGTGCCAGCAGCTTAATTTACCTTTGGGAGGGGGGTCAGAACTACGAGCAGTACTTC	CASSLIYLWEGGQNYEQYF
few	TRBV12-3/TRBV12-4	TRBJ1-5	TRBD1	TGTGCCAGCAGTTCGGGGCAGGGGGAATATAGCAATCAGCCCCAGCATTTT	CASSSGQGEYSNQPQHF
.	TRBV5-5	TRBJ1-2	.	TGTGCCAGCAGCTTTGCCCTCCTTAACTATGGCTACACCTTC	CASSFALLNYGYTF
.	TRBV6-5	TRBJ1-6	.	TGTGCCAGCAGTTGGGTCTATAATTCACCCCTCCACTTT	CASSWVYNSPLHF
.	TRBV20-1	TRBJ1-6	.	TGCAGTGCTAGGAAAGACGGTAATTCACCCCTCCACTTT	CSARKDGNSPLHF
few	TRBV9	TRBJ2-7	.	TGTGCCAGCAGCGTAAGAAAGGACTCTCACTACAATGAGCAGTACTTC	CASSVRKDSHYNEQYF
.	TRBV5-1	TRBJ2-1	TRBD2	TGCGCCAGCAGCACTCTAGCGGGAGTAAATGAGCAGTTCTTC	CASSTLAGVNEQFF
few	TRBV11-1	TRBJ2-3	.	TGTGCCAGCAGCTCACGGAAGACTCACCCCCTAGATACGCAGTATTTT	CASSSRKTHPLDTQYF
few	TRBV9	TRBJ2-3	TRBD2	TGTGCCAGCAGTCCCCTAGCGGCGGCGCGATTTAGCACAGATACGCAGTATTTT	CASSPLAAARFSTDTQYF
many	TRBV6-2/TRBV6-3	TRBJ1-2	.	TGTGCCAGCAGTTACTCAGGGAACTATGGCTACACCTTC	CASSYSGNYGYTF
few	TRBV10-3	TRBJ1-1	TRBD1	TGTGCCATCACCATGGACAGGGGGAACACTGAAGCTTTCTTT	CAITMDRGNTEAFF
.	TRBV5-6	TRBJ1-1	.	TGTGCCAGCAGCTTCGGGTTGGCATGGGGACTGAACACTGAAGCTTTCTTT	CASSFGLAWGLNTEAFF
few	TRBV27	TRBJ2-3	.	TGTGCCAGCAGGCCCCGGGGGAGTGGATCGGTTACGCAGTATTTT	CASRPRGSGSVTQYF
few	TRBV7-8	TRBJ2-1	TRBD2	TGTGCCAGCAGCACCCCCGGGACTACCCCCGGCAATGAGCAGTTCTTC	CASSTPGTTPGNEQFF
.	TRBV4-1	TRBJ1-1	TRBD1	TGCGCCAGCAGCCAAGGCAGGGGGACTTTCAACACTGAAGCTTTCTTT	CASSQGRGTFNTEAFF
.	TRBV14	TRBJ2-5	.	TGTGCCAGCAGCCAAGGGACTTTTTCAAAATACAATGAGCAGTACTTC	CASSQGTFSKYNEQYF
.	TRBV5-1	TRBJ2-7	.	TGCGCCAGCAGCGTAGACAACCTCTACGAGCAGTACTTC	CASSVDNLYEQYF
many	TRBV20-1	TRBJ1-2	TRBD1	TGCAGTGCGAGACAGGGAGTCTATGGCTACACCTTC	CSARQGVYGYTF
few	TRBV7-2	TRBJ1-2	TRBD1	TGTGCCAGCAGCGGAACAGGGGTGGACTATGGCTACACCTTC	CASSGTGVDYGYTF
few	TRBV4-1	TRBJ2-1	TRBD2	TGCGCCAGCAGCCAAGTGTCACTAGCGGGGTACTCCTACAATGAGCAGTTCTTC	CASSQVSLAGYSYNEQFF
many	TRBV12-3/TRBV12-4	TRBJ2-1	.	TGTGCCAGCAGTTTAGGGAAGCAGTTCTTC	CASSLGKQFF
.	TRBV9	TRBJ2-1	.	TGTGCCAGCAGCCTTAGTGGAGCAGGGACCCAGTTCTTC	CASSLSGAGTQFF
.	TRBV12-3/TRBV12-4	TRBJ2-3	.	TGTGCCAGCAGGGGGGAACTAGTTCTCACAGATATGCAGTATTTT	CASRGELVLTDMQYF
few	TRBV7-2	TRBJ2-3	.	TGTGCCAGCAGCTTATATTCGGGAGAAGATACGCAGTATTTT	CASSLYSGEDTQYF
.	TRBV27	TRBJ1-5	.	TGTGCCAGCAGTCCACCCCAGTATAGCAATCAGCCCCAGCATTTT	CASSPPQYSNQPQHF
.	TRBV10-3	TRBJ2-2	.	TGTGCCATCGCCCAGACAGACACCGGGGAGCTGTTTTTT	CAIAQTDTGELFF
few	TRBV5-1	TRBJ2-7	.	TGCGCCAGCGCGGGGATCAGGACCTACGAGCAGTACTTC	CASAGIRTYEQYF
.	TRBV6-1	TRBJ1-1	.	TGTGCCAGCAGTTTAGACCTCCGTGAGGGGGCTTTCTTT	CASSLDLREGAFF
many	TRBV4-2	TRBJ1-5	TRBD1	TGTGCCAGCAGCCTCAGGGGGCTTCTTCCCAATCAGCCCCAGCATTTT	CASSLRGLLPNQPQHF
.	TRBV2	TRBJ2-2	.	TGTGCCAGCAGTGAAGCAAGGCGGGAGCTGTTTTTT	CASSEARRELFF
few	TRBV29-1	TRBJ2-7	.	TGCAGCGTTGCGACCACATATTGGGGCTCCTACGAGCAGTACTTC	CSVATTYWGSYEQYF
.	TRBV4-1	TRBJ2-6	.	TGCGCCAGCAGCCAAGGCCCGCAGGGATCTGGGGCCAACGTCCTGACTTTC	CASSQGPQGSGANVLTF
.	TRBV7-2	TRBJ1-1	.	TGTGCCAGCAGCTTAGCTGAAGTTTTCTTT	CASSLAEVFF
.	TRBV7-9	TRBJ1-5	.	TGTGCCAGCAGCTCCCTCGGGGCCAATCAGCCCCAGCATTTT	CASSSLGANQPQHF
.	TRBV11-2	TRBJ2-7	TRBD1	TGTGCCGGCAGCTTCCTACAGGGGAGCTCCTACGAGCAGTACTTC	CAGSFLQGSSYEQYF
few	TRBV12-5	TRBJ2-1	.	TGTGCTAGCGCGACATGGGCGTACAATGAGCAGTTCTTC	CASATWAYNEQFF
few	TRBV29-1	TRBJ1-6	.	TGCAGCGTTGAAGAGGGCTCCTATAATTCACCCCTCCACTTT	CSVEEGSYNSPLHF
.	TRBV24-1	TRBJ2-5	.	TGTGCCACCAGTAATGAGGGGAGAGAGACCCAGTACTTC	CATSNEGRETQYF
few	TRBV28	TRBJ2-7	TRBD1	TGTGCCAGCAGTTATCCAACAGGGGGTATTGGGTACGAGCAGTACTTC	CASSYPTGGIGYEQYF
.	TRBV12-3/TRBV12-4	TRBJ2-7	.	TGTGCCAGCAGTTCCGGGGGCTACCTCTCCTACGAGCAGTACTTC	CASSSGGYLSYEQYF
once	TRBV20-1	TRBJ1-6	TRBD1	TGCAGTGCCGCCAGGGACAGGCCGAATTCACCCCTCCACTTT	CSAARDRPNSPLHF
few	TRBV20-1	TRBJ2-7	TRBD2	TGCAGCCCTAGCGGGAGCTCCTACGAGCAGTACTTC	CSPSGSSYEQYF
many	TRBV29-1	TRBJ2-3	TRBD2	TGCAGCGTTGGGACTAGCGGGAGCACAGATACGCAGTATTTT	CSVGTSGSTDTQYF
few	TRBV7-9	TRBJ1-2	TRBD1	TGTGCCAGCAGCTTCGGACAGGGTCGGTACACCTTC	CASSFGQGRYTF
once	TRBV5-6	TRBJ2-7	TRBD2	TGTGCCAGCAGCCTGTGGGGACTAGCGGTTTACGAGCAGTACTTC	CASSLWGLAVYEQYF
.	TRBV20-1	TRBJ1-2	.	TGCAGTGCTAGAGGACACAGGGACTATGGCTACACCTTC	CSARGHRDYGYTF
.	TRBV28	TRBJ1-1	.	TGTGCCAGCAGTTTGAGACGCCTAGGGCGGGGTAATACCATGAACACTGAAGCTTTCTTT	CASSLRRLGRGNTMNTEAFF
few	TRBV11-1	TRBJ2-7	.	TGTGCCAGCAGCTTACTAGCGCGCCCTTCCTACGAGCAGTACTTC	CASSLLARPSYEQYF
once	TRBV27	TRBJ1-6	TRBD1	TGTGCCAGCAGTTTAACGAAACAGGGGAAGAGTTCACCCCTCCACTTT	CASSLTKQGKSSPLHF
.	TRBV6-5	TRBJ2-7	TRBD2	TGTGCCAGCAGTTACACTAGCGGGGCCCCCTACTACGAGCAGTACTTC	CASSYTSGAPYYEQYF
.	TRBV4-2	TRBJ2-3	TRBD1	TGTGCCAGCAGCCAAGACGGACAGGGCACAGATACGCAGTATTTT	CASSQDGQGTDTQYF
.	TRBV4-1	TRBJ2-1	TRBD2	TGCGCCAGCAAGGCAACTAGCGGGAGGGCGGATGAGCAGTTCTTC	CASKATSGRADEQFF
many	TRBV10-3	TRBJ2-3	TRBD1	TGTGCCATCCGGGACAGTCTACACACAGATACGCAGTATTTT	CAIRDSLHTDTQYF